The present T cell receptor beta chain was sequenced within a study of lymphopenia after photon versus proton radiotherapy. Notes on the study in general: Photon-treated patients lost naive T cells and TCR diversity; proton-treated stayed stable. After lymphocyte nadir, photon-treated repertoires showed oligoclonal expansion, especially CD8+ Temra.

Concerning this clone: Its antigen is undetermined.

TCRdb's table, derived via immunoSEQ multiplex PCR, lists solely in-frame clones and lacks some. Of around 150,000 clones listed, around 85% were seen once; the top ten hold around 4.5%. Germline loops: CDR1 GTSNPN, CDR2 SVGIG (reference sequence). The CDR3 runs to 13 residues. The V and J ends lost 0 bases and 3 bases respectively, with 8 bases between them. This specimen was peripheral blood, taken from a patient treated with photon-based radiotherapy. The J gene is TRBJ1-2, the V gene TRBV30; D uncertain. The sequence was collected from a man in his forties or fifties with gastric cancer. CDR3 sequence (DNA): TGTGCCTGGAGTGTACAGCAAGACTATGGCTACACCTTC. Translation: CAWSVQQDYGYTF.